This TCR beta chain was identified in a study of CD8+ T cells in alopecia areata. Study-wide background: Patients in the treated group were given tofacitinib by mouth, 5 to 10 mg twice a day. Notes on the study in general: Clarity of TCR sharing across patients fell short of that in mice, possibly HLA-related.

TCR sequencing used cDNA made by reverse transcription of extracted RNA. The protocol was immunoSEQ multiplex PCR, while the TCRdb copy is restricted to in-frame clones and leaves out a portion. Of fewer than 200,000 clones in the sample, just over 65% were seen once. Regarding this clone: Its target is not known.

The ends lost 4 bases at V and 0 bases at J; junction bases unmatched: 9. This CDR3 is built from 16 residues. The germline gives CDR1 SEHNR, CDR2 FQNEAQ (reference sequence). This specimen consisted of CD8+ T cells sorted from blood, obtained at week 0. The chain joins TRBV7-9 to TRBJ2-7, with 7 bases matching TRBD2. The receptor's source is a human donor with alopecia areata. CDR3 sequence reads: CASSWGGGGSSYEQYF. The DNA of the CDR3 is TGTGCCAGCAGCTGGGGGGGTGGCGGAAGCTCCTACGAGCAGTACTTC.